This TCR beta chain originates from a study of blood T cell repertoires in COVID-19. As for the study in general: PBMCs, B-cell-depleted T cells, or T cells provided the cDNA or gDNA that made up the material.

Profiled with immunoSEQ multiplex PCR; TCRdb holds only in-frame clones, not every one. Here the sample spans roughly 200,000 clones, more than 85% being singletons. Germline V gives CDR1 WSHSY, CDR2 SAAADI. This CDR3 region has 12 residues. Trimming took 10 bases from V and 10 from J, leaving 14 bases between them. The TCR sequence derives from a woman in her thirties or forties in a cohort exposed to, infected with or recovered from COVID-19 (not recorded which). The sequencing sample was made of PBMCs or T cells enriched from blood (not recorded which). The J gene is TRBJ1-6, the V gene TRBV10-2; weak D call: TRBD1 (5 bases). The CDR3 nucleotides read TGCGCCACCGGCGGGGGTGGATCACCCCTCCACTTT. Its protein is CATGGGGSPLHF.